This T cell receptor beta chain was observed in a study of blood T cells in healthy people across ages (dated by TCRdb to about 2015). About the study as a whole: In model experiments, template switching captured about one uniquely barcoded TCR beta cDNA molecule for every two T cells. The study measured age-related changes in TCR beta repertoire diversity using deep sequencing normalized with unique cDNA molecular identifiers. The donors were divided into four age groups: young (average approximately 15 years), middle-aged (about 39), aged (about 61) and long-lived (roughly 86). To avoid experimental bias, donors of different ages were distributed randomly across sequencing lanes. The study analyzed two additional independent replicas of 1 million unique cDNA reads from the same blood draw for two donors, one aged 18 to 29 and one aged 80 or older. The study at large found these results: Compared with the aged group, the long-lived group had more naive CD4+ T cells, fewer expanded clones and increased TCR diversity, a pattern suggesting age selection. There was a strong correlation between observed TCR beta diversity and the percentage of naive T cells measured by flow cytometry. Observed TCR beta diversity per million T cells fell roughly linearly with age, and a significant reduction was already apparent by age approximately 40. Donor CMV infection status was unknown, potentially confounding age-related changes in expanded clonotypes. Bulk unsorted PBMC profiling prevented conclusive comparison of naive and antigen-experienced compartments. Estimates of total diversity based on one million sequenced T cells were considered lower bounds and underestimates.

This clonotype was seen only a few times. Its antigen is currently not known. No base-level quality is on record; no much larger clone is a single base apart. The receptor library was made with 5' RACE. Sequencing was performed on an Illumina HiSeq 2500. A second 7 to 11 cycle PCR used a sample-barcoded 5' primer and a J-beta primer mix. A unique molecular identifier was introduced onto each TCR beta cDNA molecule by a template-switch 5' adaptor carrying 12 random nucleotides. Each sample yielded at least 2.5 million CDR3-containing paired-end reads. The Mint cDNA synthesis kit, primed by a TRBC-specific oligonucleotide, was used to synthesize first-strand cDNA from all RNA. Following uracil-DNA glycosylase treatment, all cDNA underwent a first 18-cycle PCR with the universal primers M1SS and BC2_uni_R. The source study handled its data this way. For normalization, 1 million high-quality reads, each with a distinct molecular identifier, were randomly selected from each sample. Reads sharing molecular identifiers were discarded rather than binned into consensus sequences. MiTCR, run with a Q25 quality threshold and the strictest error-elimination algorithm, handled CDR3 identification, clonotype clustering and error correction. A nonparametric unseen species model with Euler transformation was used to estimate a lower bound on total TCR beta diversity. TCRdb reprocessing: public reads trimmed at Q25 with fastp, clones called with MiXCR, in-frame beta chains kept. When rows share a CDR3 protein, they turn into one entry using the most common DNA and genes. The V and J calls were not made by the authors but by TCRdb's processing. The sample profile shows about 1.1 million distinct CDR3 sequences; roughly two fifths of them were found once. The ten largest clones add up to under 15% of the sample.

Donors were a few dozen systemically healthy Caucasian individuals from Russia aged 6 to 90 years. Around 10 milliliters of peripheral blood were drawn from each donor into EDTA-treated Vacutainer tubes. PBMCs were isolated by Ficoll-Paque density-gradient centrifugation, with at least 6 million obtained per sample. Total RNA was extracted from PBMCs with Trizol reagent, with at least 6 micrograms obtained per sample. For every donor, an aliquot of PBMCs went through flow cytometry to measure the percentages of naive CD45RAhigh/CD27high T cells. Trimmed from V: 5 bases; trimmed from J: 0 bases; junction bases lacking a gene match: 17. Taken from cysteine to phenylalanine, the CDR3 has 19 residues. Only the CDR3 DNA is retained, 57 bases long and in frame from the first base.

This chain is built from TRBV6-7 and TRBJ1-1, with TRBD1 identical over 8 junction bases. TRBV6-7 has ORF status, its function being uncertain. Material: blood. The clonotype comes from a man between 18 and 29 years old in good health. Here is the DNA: TGTGCCAGCAGTCGGAGGACAGGGAAGTTGGGTCCGATGAACACTGAAGCTTTCTTT. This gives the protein CASSRRTGKLGPMNTEAFF.